This TCR beta chain was sequenced in a study of shared clonotypes between healthy human individuals. V lost 4 bases to trimming and J lost 2 bases, with 3 bases between them. CDR1 LGHNA and CDR2 YSLEER come from the germline V gene. The CDR3 is 12 residues long. Every donor was a Caucasian adult from Nashville, Tennessee. Replicate PCRs for sorted subsets used 200 to 250 ng DNA; this equaled tens of thousands of T cell genomes. Generated by immunoSEQ multiplex PCR, the TCRdb table keeps only in-frame clones and is missing some. Here the sample spans over 150,000 clones, approximately 60% being singletons.

The sequencing sample was made of memory CD4+ T cells sorted from blood. Subset denoted: CD45RA-negative fraction. The chain is built from TRBV4-3 and TRBJ2-1; no clear D gene. The clonotype was recovered from a man aged 25-45 years in good health. The CDR3 coding sequence is TGCGCCAGCAGCCGTACCTACAATGAGCAGTTCTTC. This codes for CASSRTYNEQFF.